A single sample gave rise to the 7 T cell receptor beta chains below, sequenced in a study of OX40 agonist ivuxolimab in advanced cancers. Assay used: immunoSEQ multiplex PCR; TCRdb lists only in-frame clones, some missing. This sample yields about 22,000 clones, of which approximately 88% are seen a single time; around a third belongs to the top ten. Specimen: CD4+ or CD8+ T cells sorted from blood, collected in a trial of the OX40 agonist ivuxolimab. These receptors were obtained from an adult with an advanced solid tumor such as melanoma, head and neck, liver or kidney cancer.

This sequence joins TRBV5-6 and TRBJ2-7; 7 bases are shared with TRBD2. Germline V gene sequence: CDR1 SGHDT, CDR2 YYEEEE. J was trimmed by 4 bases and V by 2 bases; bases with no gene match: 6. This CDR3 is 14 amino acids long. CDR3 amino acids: CASSFLAEVYEQYF. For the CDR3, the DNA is TGTGCCAGCAGCTTCCTAGCGGAGGTTTACGAGCAGTACTTC.

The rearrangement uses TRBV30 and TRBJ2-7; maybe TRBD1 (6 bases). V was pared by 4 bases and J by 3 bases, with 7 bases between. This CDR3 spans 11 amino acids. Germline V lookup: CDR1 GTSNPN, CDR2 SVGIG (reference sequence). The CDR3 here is CAWTQGYEQYF. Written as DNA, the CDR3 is TGTGCCTGGACACAGGGCTACGAGCAGTACTTC.

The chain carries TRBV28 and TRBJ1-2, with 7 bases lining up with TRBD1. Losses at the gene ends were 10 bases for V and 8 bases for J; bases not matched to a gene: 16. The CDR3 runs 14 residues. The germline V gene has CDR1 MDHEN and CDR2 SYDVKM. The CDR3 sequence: CATLYRQGIKGYTF. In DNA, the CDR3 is TGTGCCACCCTCTACCGACAGGGTATTAAAGGCTACACCTTC.

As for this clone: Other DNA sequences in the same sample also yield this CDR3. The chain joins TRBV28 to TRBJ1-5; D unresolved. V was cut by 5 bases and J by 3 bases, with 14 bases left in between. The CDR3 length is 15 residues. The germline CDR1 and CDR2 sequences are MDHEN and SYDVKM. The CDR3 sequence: CASSPHPALNQPQHF. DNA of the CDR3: TGTGCCAGCAGTCCCCACCCGGCTCTCAATCAGCCCCAGCATTTT. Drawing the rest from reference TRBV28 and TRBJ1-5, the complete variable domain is DVKVTQSSRYLVKRTGEKVFLECVQDMDHENMFWYRQDPGLGLRLIYFSYDVKMKEKGDIPEGYSVSREKKERFSLILESASTNQTSMYLCASSPHPALNQPQHFGDGTRLSIL.

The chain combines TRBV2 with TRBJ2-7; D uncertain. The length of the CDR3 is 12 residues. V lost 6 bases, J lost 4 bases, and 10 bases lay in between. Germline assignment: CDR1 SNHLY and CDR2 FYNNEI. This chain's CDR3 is CASSDTKYEQYF. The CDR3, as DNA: TGTGCCAGCAGCGACACAAAATACGAGCAGTACTTC.

The CDR3 coding sequence is TGTGCCATCAGTGAGAATGCTAGCGGGGGCGATACGCAGTATTTT. It codes for CAISENASGGDTQYF. V and J are TRBV10-3 and TRBJ2-3; the match to TRBD2 covers 10 bases. Trimming took 2 bases from V and 6 from J; bases not matched to a gene: 5. CDR1 is ENHRY, CDR2 SYGVKD, per germline. This CDR3 spans 15 amino acids.

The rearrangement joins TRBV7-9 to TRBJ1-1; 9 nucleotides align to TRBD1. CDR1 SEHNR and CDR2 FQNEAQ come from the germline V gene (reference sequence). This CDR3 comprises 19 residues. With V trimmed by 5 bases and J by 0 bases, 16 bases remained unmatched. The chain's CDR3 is CASSPSPGQGVRMNTEAFF. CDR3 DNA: TGTGCCAGCAGCCCCTCCCCGGGACAGGGAGTAAGAATGAACACTGAAGCTTTCTTT. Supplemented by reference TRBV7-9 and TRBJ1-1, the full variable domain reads DTGVSQNPRHKITKRGQNVTFRCDPISEHNRLYWYRQTLGQGPEFLTYFQNEAQLEKSRLLSDRFSAERPKGSFSTLEIQRTEQGDSAMYLCASSPSPGQGVRMNTEAFFGQGTRLTVV.